A single sample is the source of the 21 T cell receptor beta chains below, sequenced in a study of PD-1 blockade in classical Hodgkin lymphoma. Using immunoSEQ multiplex PCR, the repertoire was profiled, and TCRdb retains in-frame clones only, with some absent. The table has 57,000 or so clones, about 85% seen once. Documented time point: cycle 4 day 1 (C4D1), after five to seven weeks of nivolumab. Patients all relapsed after autologous stem cell transplantation, and there was variation in brentuximab vedotin exposure. This specimen consisted of peripheral blood mononuclear cells (PBMCs), obtained before the fourth cycle of nivolumab. These receptors originate from a human donor with classical Hodgkin lymphoma.

The chain carries TRBV5-1 and TRBJ1-1; D remains ambiguous. V was pared by 2 bases and J by 1 base, with 12 bases between. This CDR3 is built from 15 residues. From germline, CDR1 is SGHRS and CDR2 YFSETQ. The CDR3 DNA reads TGCGCCAGCAGCTTCGGGAGGCCGAAGAACACTGAAGCTTTCTTT. Protein: CASSFGRPKNTEAFF.

The chain carries TRBV6-4 and TRBJ1-5, with TRBD1 matching 8 bases. V shed 8 bases and J 0 bases; nucleotides not matched to a gene: 12. The CDR3 spans 17 residues. Germline V CDR1 and CDR2: MRHNA, SNTAGT. CDR3 bases: TGTGCCAGCCAACAGGGGGACAGAGGGAGTAGCAATCAGCCCCAGCATTTT. Protein product: CASQQGDRGSSNQPQHF.

The sample holds one count of this clone. The rearrangement links TRBV30 to TRBJ2-3; no definite D call. Germline values: CDR1 GTSNPN, CDR2 SVGIG (reference sequence). V was shortened by 3 bases and J by 2 bases, with 12 bases between the two germline ends. The CDR3 is 14 residues long. The CDR3 region is CAWSHGRSTDTQYF. In DNA form, the CDR3 reads TGTGCCTGGAGCCATGGACGGTCCACAGATACGCAGTATTTT.

This chain connects TRBV19 to TRBJ1-1, with D possibly TRBD1 on 6 matching bases. This CDR3 comprises 14 residues. CDR1 is LNHDA, CDR2 SQIVND, per germline (reference sequence). Trimming cost V 7 bases and J 3 bases, with 15 bases left between them. CDR3 nucleotide sequence: TGTGCCAGTACCAGAGGGGGGGCGTACACTGAAGCTTTCTTT. Its protein product is CASTRGGAYTEAFF.

The chain couples TRBV7-9 to TRBJ1-3; no clear D gene. Trimming pared 5 bases from V and 0 bases from J, leaving 8 bases between. In germline, CDR1 is SEHNR, CDR2 FQNEAQ (reference sequence). The CDR3 extends over 14 amino acids. DNA for the CDR3: TGTGCCAGCAGCCCTATGAACTCTGGAAACACCATATATTTT. Amino acids: CASSPMNSGNTIYF.

The chain uses TRBV5-1 and TRBJ2-2; D call uncertain. The CDR3 spans 15 residues. The germline V gene has CDR1 SGHRS and CDR2 YFSETQ. V was cut by 0 bases and J by 7 bases, with 13 bases left in between. The CDR3 region has the DNA TGCGCCAGCAGCTTGGCCATAGGGAAGGTCGGGGAGCTGTTTTTT. This sequence encodes CASSLAIGKVGELFF. The whole variable domain, remainder taken from reference TRBV5-1 and TRBJ2-2, is KAGVTQTPRYLIKTRGQQVTLSCSPISGHRSVSWYQQTPGQGLQFLFEYFSETQRNKGNFPGRFSGRQFSNSRSEMNVSTLELGDSALYLCASSLAIGKVGELFFGEGSRLTVL.

A word on this clone: At one end, the junction sequence differs from germline, possibly due to a read error. The V call is TRBV2, the J call TRBJ2-3; D may be TRBD2 (7 bases). The V gene's germline CDR1 is SNHLY and CDR2 FYNNEI. This CDR3 comprises 14 residues. The CDR3 loop is CASRSRGGADAQYF. The CDR3 nucleotides read TGTGCCAGCAGGTCTCGCGGGGGCGCAGATGCGCAGTATTTT.

This chain joins TRBV30 and TRBJ2-2; weak D call: TRBD2 (6 bases). Trimming pared 6 bases from V and 4 bases from J, leaving 18 bases between. CDR1 and CDR2 (germline): GTSNPN, SVGIG (reference sequence). The CDR3 is made up of 15 amino acids. The chain's CDR3 is CACQGGQSATGELFF. The CDR3 region has the DNA TGTGCCTGCCAAGGAGGGCAGAGTGCCACCGGGGAGCTGTTTTTT.

The rearrangement joins TRBV7-8 to TRBJ1-1; no clear D. Trimming pared 2 bases from V and 1 base from J, leaving 8 bases between. The germline gives CDR1 SGHVS, CDR2 FQNEAQ. This CDR3 has 14 residues. CDR3 sequence (DNA): TGTGCCAGCAGCTTAACTTGGGGGAACACTGAAGCTTTCTTT. Translation: CASSLTWGNTEAFF.

The chain joins TRBV9 to TRBJ1-2, with unresolved D. This CDR3 has 14 residues. Per the germline V gene, CDR1 is SGDLS and CDR2 is YYNGEE. Trimming removed 0 bases at V and 5 bases at J, with 11 bases between. In nucleotides, the CDR3 is TGTGCCAGCAGCGTAGGAAGAAAGGGTTATGGCTACACCTTC. Translated, it gives CASSVGRKGYGYTF.

The chain couples TRBV7-9 to TRBJ2-1; weak D call: TRBD1 (5 bases). Germline values: CDR1 SEHNR, CDR2 FQNEAQ (reference sequence). The CDR3 covers 12 residues. V was pared by 2 bases and J by 8 bases, with 7 bases between. The DNA of the CDR3 is TGTGCCAGCAGCTTAATAGGGGATGAGCAGTTCTTC. Encoded protein: CASSLIGDEQFF.

The V gene is TRBV5-1, the J gene TRBJ2-7; D is undetermined. There are 12 residues in the CDR3. Germline-derived CDR1 and CDR2 are SGHRS and YFSETQ. With 4 bases removed from V and 5 bases from J, the gap between germline ends came to 10 bases. Written as DNA, the CDR3 is TGCGCCAGCAGCGAAGGGTTCAACGAGCAGTACTTC. Amino acids: CASSEGFNEQYF.

This chain connects TRBV10-2 to TRBJ1-1; D gene unclear. This CDR3 region has 11 residues. Trimming stripped 4 bases from V and 7 bases from J, with 7 bases between. From germline, CDR1 is WSHSY and CDR2 SAAADI. CDR3 residues: CASSGPIEAFF. The CDR3 DNA reads TGCGCCAGCAGTGGTCCTATTGAAGCTTTCTTT.

This clone has a single count. DNA for the CDR3: TGTGCCAGCAGCTTAATGGGACCCAGCGATGAGCAGTTCTTC. Translating gives CASSLMGPSDEQFF. The gene calls are TRBV7-3 and TRBJ2-1; D tentatively reads TRBD1 or TRBD2 (5 bases each). CDR3 length equals 14 residues. CDR1 and CDR2 from the germline V gene are SGHTA and FQGTGA. Trimming removed 1 base at V and 8 bases at J, with 12 bases between.

The rearrangement links TRBV7-9 to TRBJ2-1, with 9 bases lining up with TRBD1. Germline V CDR1 and CDR2: SEHNR, FQNEAQ (reference sequence). The V and J ends lost 5 bases and 2 bases, in that order; junction bases with no gene match: 7. CDR3 length: 16 residues. CDR3 in DNA: TGTGCCAGCAGCGCCATCGGGACAGGGACCTACAATGAGCAGTTCTTC. It yields the protein CASSAIGTGTYNEQFF.

This rearrangement joins TRBV27 to TRBJ1-2, with D tentatively TRBD1 (5 bases). Germline CDR1 MNHEY, CDR2 SMNVEV (reference sequence). The CDR3 is 14 residues long. Trimming pared 5 bases from V and 4 bases from J, leaving 14 bases between. Here the CDR3 reads CASSIQGRGYGYTF. CDR3 nucleotide sequence: TGTGCCAGCAGTATTCAGGGCCGCGGCTATGGCTACACCTTC.

The chain recombines TRBV18 with TRBJ2-6; 11 positions agree with TRBD1. This CDR3 has 18 amino acids. V lost 4 bases and J lost 3; bases outside the gene matches: 8. CDR1 KGHSH and CDR2 LQKENI come from the germline V gene. Here the CDR3 reads CASSLYGQGASGANVLTF. CDR3 in DNA: TGTGCCAGCTCACTATACGGACAGGGGGCAAGTGGGGCCAACGTCCTGACTTTC.

This clone was seen once. The chain links TRBV7-9 to TRBJ1-5; D remains ambiguous. V lost 5 bases, J lost 4 bases, and 12 bases lay in between. Germline-derived CDR1 and CDR2 are SEHNR and FQNEAQ (reference sequence). The CDR3 has 14 amino acids. CDR3 in amino acids: CASSPIGPNQPQHF. CDR3 sequence (DNA): TGTGCCAGCAGCCCGATAGGACCGAATCAGCCCCAGCATTTT.

The chain employs TRBV25-1 and TRBJ1-5, with D possibly being TRBD1 (5 bases). CDR1 is MGHDK and CDR2 is SYGVNS in the germline V gene. CDR3 length: 14 amino acids. V was shortened by 4 bases and J by 10 bases, with 17 bases between the two germline ends. The CDR3 protein is CASSGPGPQVPQHF. The CDR3 region has the DNA TGTGCCAGCAGTGGGCCAGGGCCGCAGGTTCCCCAGCATTTT.

The chain recombines TRBV5-1 with TRBJ2-3; D tentatively reads TRBD1 or TRBD2 (6 bases each). Germline V lookup: CDR1 SGHRS, CDR2 YFSETQ. With 4 bases removed from V and 6 bases from J, the gap between germline ends came to 15 bases. This CDR3 spans 14 amino acids. The CDR3 sequence is CASSPGIGGDTQYF. The CDR3 nucleotides read TGCGCCAGCAGCCCTGGGATAGGGGGGGATACGCAGTATTTT.

This chain connects TRBV18 to TRBJ1-1; D might be TRBD1 (6 bases). The V end lost 3 bases, the J end lost 3 bases, and 17 bases lay between the germline ends. CDR1 and CDR2 (germline): KGHSH, LQKENI. CDR3 length: 16 amino acids. For the CDR3, the DNA is TGTGCCAGCTCACCGCAGGGGCATAAGGAGGACACTGAAGCTTTCTTT. This gives the protein CASSPQGHKEDTEAFF.